These 14 T cell receptor beta chains were all obtained from the same sample, sequenced in a study of shared clonotypes between healthy human individuals. It was CD45RO-negative cells, positively selected for CCR7, that made up naive CD8 cells, with terminally differentiated effector memory CD45RA+ cells excluded. The repertoire was sequenced with immunoSEQ multiplex PCR; TCRdb's copy has only in-frame clones and lacks some. The sample shows roughly 2.1 million clones, about 92% of them seen only once. Sample: naive CD8+ T cells from PBMCs. All receptors come from a man aged 18 to 30 in good health. Some clones in this sample may be carry-over from other donors' samples.

The V call is TRBV20-1, the J call TRBJ2-1, with D hard to call. Trimming took 3 bases from V and 9 from J, leaving 6 bases between them. The CDR3 sequence is 10 residues long. In germline, CDR1 is DFQATT, CDR2 SNEGSKA (reference sequence). The CDR3 spells CSASGSEQFF. CDR3 nucleotide sequence: TGCAGTGCTAGTGGCAGTGAGCAGTTCTTC.

V is TRBV19 and J is TRBJ1-1, with a possible D match to TRBD1 (5 bases). The CDR3 runs 14 residues. V was cut by 6 bases and J by 6 bases, with 17 bases left in between. Per the germline V gene, CDR1 is LNHDA and CDR2 is SQIVND (reference sequence). CDR3 amino acids: CASRNGGGWPEAFF. The CDR3 nucleotides read TGTGCCAGTAGAAACGGGGGGGGTTGGCCTGAAGCTTTCTTT.

The rearrangement links TRBV14 to TRBJ1-2; TRBD1 is a possible D gene (5 bases). The CDR3 runs to 13 residues. With 3 bases removed from V and 8 bases from J, the gap between germline ends came to 13 bases. CDR1 and CDR2 (germline): SGHDN, FVKESK. CDR3 nucleotide sequence: TGTGCCAGCAGCCATGGCTTGGGGGACGGCTACACCTTC. Protein sequence: CASSHGLGDGYTF.

This rearrangement joins TRBV5-1 to TRBJ2-2; tentative D call: TRBD1 (6 bases). CDR1 SGHRS and CDR2 YFSETQ come from the germline V gene. The V end lost 7 bases, the J end lost 1 base, and 11 bases lay between the germline ends. This CDR3 is built from 14 residues. CDR3 bases: TGCGCCAGCGTGCCGGGACAGAACACCGGGGAGCTGTTTTTT. Translated: CASVPGQNTGELFF.

V gene TRBV9 combines with J gene TRBJ1-4; a possible D gene is TRBD1 (6 bases). Trimming took 3 bases from V and 5 from J, leaving 11 bases between them. Germline V gene data show CDR1 as SGDLS and CDR2 as YYNGEE. The CDR3 is made up of 14 amino acids. The CDR3: CASSADRLNEKLFF. The CDR3, as DNA: TGTGCCAGCAGCGCGGACAGATTGAATGAAAAACTGTTTTTT. Drawing the rest from reference TRBV9 and TRBJ1-4, the complete variable domain is DSGVTQTPKHLITATGQRVTLRCSPRSGDLSVYWYQQSLDQGLQFLIQYYNGEERAKGNILERFSAQQFPDLHSELNLSSLELGDSALYFCASSADRLNEKLFFGSGTQLSVL.

For this clone: This sample also contains other DNA sequences that code for the same CDR3. This chain uses TRBV7-3 with TRBJ2-7; a possible D gene is TRBD2 (5 bases). V was clipped by 4 bases and J by 6 bases, with 7 bases between them. This CDR3 comprises 11 residues. The V gene's germline CDR1 is SGHTA and CDR2 FQGTGA. The DNA of the CDR3 is TGTGCCAGCAGCTCCGGAGGCGAGCAGTACTTC. Its protein product is CASSSGGEQYF.

The genes are TRBV4-3 and TRBJ1-1; D is uncertain. The V gene lost 1 base and the J gene lost 2 bases, with 17 bases spanning the gap. CDR1 and CDR2 (germline): LGHNA, YSLEER. The CDR3 loop spans 17 amino acids. For the CDR3, the DNA is TGCGCCAGCAGCCAAGTGTTAGGAGACACCGAAAACACTGAAGCTTTCTTT. It translates to CASSQVLGDTENTEAFF.

This clone was seen just once. This rearrangement joins TRBV10-1 to TRBJ2-7, with D uncertain. The CDR3 extends over 13 amino acids. With 4 bases removed from V and 3 bases from J, the gap between germline ends came to 10 bases. The V gene's germline CDR1 is WNHNN and CDR2 SYGVQD (reference sequence). The CDR3 DNA sequence: TGCGCCAGCAGTGCCCGTCCGAACTACGAGCAGTACTTC. Residues: CASSARPNYEQYF.

The J gene is TRBJ1-5, the V gene TRBV28; possibly TRBD1 for D (6 bases). V lost 5 bases, J lost 3 bases, and 14 bases lay in between. Germline CDR1 is MDHEN and CDR2 is SYDVKM. The CDR3 contains 15 residues. The CDR3 DNA reads TGTGCCAGCAGTCCGCCGGGGGCCTTCAATCAGCCCCAGCATTTT. This gives the protein CASSPPGAFNQPQHF.

The gene calls are TRBV6-1 and TRBJ2-7, with D tentatively TRBD1 or TRBD2 (5 bases each). Trimming removed 2 bases from V and 2 bases from J, with 19 bases in between. Germline values: CDR1 MNHNS, CDR2 SASEGT. CDR3 length: 17 amino acids. In DNA form, the CDR3 reads TGTGCCAGCAGTGAAACCCCAGCTGCCGGGGACCCCTACGAGCAGTACTTC. Its translation is CASSETPAAGDPYEQYF.

With respect to this clone: This specimen includes other DNA sequences encoding the same CDR3. The chain recombines TRBV29-1 with TRBJ2-1; no clear D gene. The V end lost 6 bases, the J end lost 2 bases, and 5 bases lay between the germline ends. The CDR3 length is 11 residues. The germline V gene encodes CDR1 SQVTM and CDR2 ANQGSEA. The CDR3 sequence is CSVRAYNEQFF. CDR3 coding DNA: TGCAGCGTCAGAGCCTACAATGAGCAGTTCTTC.

The chain links TRBV7-9 to TRBJ2-2, with 9 bases matching TRBD1. Per the germline V gene, CDR1 is SEHNR and CDR2 is FQNEAQ (reference sequence). V gave up 6 bases and J gave up 4 bases; unmatched junction bases: 6. The CDR3 covers 15 residues. The CDR3 DNA reads TGTGCCAGCAGGGCGGGACAGGGCTTCACCGGGGAGCTGTTTTTT. Translated: CASRAGQGFTGELFF.

This clone has just one count. This chain uses TRBV5-6 with TRBJ2-3; 9 nucleotides match TRBD2. The CDR3 totals 16 residues. V was pared by 4 bases and J by 6 bases, with 12 bases of the junction left unmatched. Germline V gene lookup returns CDR1 SGHDT and CDR2 YYEEEE. Here the CDR3 DNA reads TGTGCCAGCAGCCAGGGACTAGCTGGCCCGGCGGATACGCAGTATTTT. It is translated as CASSQGLAGPADTQYF.

With regard to this clone: Other DNA sequences from this sample encode an identical CDR3 as well. This chain connects TRBV6-5 to TRBJ2-1, with a tentative D call TRBD1 (6 bases). Trimming shortened V by 0 bases and J by 6 bases, and 6 bases separated the two germline ends. Germline lookup yields CDR1 MNHEY and CDR2 SVGAGI. The CDR3 length is 13 residues. The CDR3 is CASSYSTGNEQFF. DNA of the CDR3: TGTGCCAGCAGTTACTCGACAGGCAATGAGCAGTTCTTC.